These 23 T cell receptor beta chains share one sample of origin, sequenced in a study of spatial heterogeneity in lung cancer. The time point is: sample taken at primary tumor resection. From tumor, nontumor lung or frozen PBMC, whole RNA was taken unsorted for sequencing. Each CDR3 protein gets one entry after TCRdb re-called the 5' RACE reads with MiXCR. The sample lists fewer than 4,500 distinct CDR3 sequences; about 17% were seen once. The sequencing here drew on PBMCs, taken at surgery. These receptors were taken from a male donor with early-stage non-small cell lung cancer.

This clonotype has more than one count but fewer than ten. The rearrangement links TRBV7-2 to TRBJ2-7, with 8 nucleotides matching TRBD1. The J segment lost 3 bases and the V segment lost 1 base, leaving 2 bases of the junction unmatched. This CDR3 spans 14 amino acids. In germline, CDR1 is SGHTA, CDR2 FQGNSA. The CDR3 sequence is CASSLGTGYYEQYF. The CDR3 DNA reads as TGTGCCAGCAGCTTAGGGACAGGGTACTACGAGCAGTACTTC.

Comments on this clonotype: Being one base from a much bigger clone, this may be a read error. The rearrangement links TRBV12-3 or TRBV12-4 to TRBJ2-7; D perhaps matches TRBD1 (5 bases). The CDR3 runs 14 residues. CDR3 in amino acids: CARSHRRRTYEQYF. DNA of the CDR3: TGTGCCCGCAGCCACAGACGGCGGACATACGAGCAGTACTTC.

The V gene is TRBV7-2, the J gene TRBJ2-7, with D possibly TRBD1 on 5 matching bases. The CDR3 is 15 residues long. Germline V gene lookup returns CDR1 SGHTA and CDR2 FQGNSA. With 5 bases removed from V and 0 bases from J, the gap between germline ends came to 14 bases. CDR3 coding DNA: TGTGCCAGCAGCCTCCAGGGCAGCCCCTCCTACGAGCAGTACTTC. Its protein product is CASSLQGSPSYEQYF.

The gene calls are TRBV24-1 and TRBJ2-3; TRBD1 is a possible D gene (5 bases). Germline loops: CDR1 KGHDR, CDR2 SFDVKD. The CDR3 has 13 residues. Trimming took off 4 bases at V and 1 base at J, with 5 bases between the two ends. CDR3 residues: CATSEGGTDTQYF. CDR3 bases: TGTGCCACCAGTGAAGGGGGCACAGATACGCAGTATTTT.

The chain's CDR3 is CASSEKNTGELFF. The CDR3 coding sequence is TGCGCCAGCAGTGAGAAGAACACCGGGGAGCTGTTTTTT. The genes are TRBV10-2 and TRBJ2-2; no clear D gene. This CDR3 comprises 13 residues. Germline V gene sequence: CDR1 WSHSY, CDR2 SAAADI. Trimming stripped 2 bases from V and 1 base from J, with 2 bases between.

The gene calls are TRBV7-2 and TRBJ1-2; D call uncertain. Trimming left V 2 bases short and J 5 bases short, with 9 bases between. Germline CDR1 and CDR2: SGHTA and FQGNSA. The CDR3 contains 13 residues. The CDR3: CASSLKRDYGYTF. For the CDR3, the DNA is TGTGCCAGCAGCTTAAAAAGGGATTATGGCTACACCTTC.

The sample holds a few counts of this clonotype. The V gene is TRBV30, the J gene TRBJ2-2; D may correspond to TRBD1 or TRBD2 (5 bases each). This CDR3 has 13 residues. The germline V and J ends were trimmed by 6 bases and 5 bases, with 13 bases remaining between them. Germline loops: CDR1 GTSNPN, CDR2 SVGIG (reference sequence). The CDR3: CACGARGTGELFF. CDR3 coding DNA: TGTGCCTGTGGGGCTAGAGGGACCGGGGAGCTGTTTTTT.

The J gene is TRBJ2-3, the V gene TRBV20-1; D unclear. Germline V CDR1 and CDR2: DFQATT, SNEGSKA (reference sequence). This CDR3 has 12 residues. Trimming pared 0 bases from V and 4 bases from J, leaving 5 bases between. In DNA form, the CDR3 reads TGCAGTGCTAGAGATTTAGCAGATACGCAGTATTTT. Translation gives CSARDLADTQYF.

This rearrangement joins TRBV20-1 to TRBJ2-1; the match to TRBD2 covers 7 bases. V lost 0 bases to trimming and J lost 7 bases; unmatched junction nucleotides: 9. The CDR3 is 15 residues long. From germline, CDR1 is DFQATT and CDR2 SNEGSKA (reference sequence). The CDR3 coding sequence is TGCAGTGCTAGAGACGGCGGGAGCTGGGGGAATGAGCAGTTCTTC. It codes for CSARDGGSWGNEQFF.

The chain combines TRBV14 with TRBJ2-7, with 14 bases fitting TRBD2. Per the germline V gene, CDR1 is SGHDN and CDR2 is FVKESK. CDR3 length: 15 amino acids. The V gene end was trimmed by 4 bases and the J gene end by 7 bases; junction bases not matched to a gene: 6. Here the CDR3 DNA reads TGTGCCAGCAGCCCGGGACTAGCGGGAGTCGAAGAGCAGTACTTC. Translating it yields CASSPGLAGVEEQYF.

V usage is TRBV2 and J usage is TRBJ2-3; TRBD1 agrees at 9 bases. Looked up from germline, CDR1 is SNHLY and CDR2 is FYNNEI. J gave up 1 base and V 5 bases, and 4 bases lay outside the gene matches. The CDR3 is 15 amino acids. The CDR3 protein is CASSFRTGGTDTQYF. The DNA of the CDR3 is TGTGCCAGCAGTTTTCGGACAGGGGGCACAGATACGCAGTATTTT.

In its sample, this clonotype is medium-sized. This rearrangement joins TRBV7-9 to TRBJ2-7; 9 bases line up with TRBD2. Trimming cost V 3 bases and J 13 bases; bases outside gene matches: 7. The CDR3 contains 12 residues. The germline V gene encodes CDR1 SEHNR and CDR2 FQNEAQ (reference sequence). The CDR3 region is CASSLGSGRIYF. CDR3 nucleotides: TGTGCCAGCAGCTTGGGTAGCGGGAGAATTTACTTC.

This clonotype is medium-sized (0.01 to 0.1%) by share. This chain connects TRBV7-9 to TRBJ2-3; no clear D. Between the trimmed V and J ends, which lost 5 bases and 7 bases, there was a span of 19 bases. Germline V lookup: CDR1 SEHNR, CDR2 FQNEAQ (reference sequence). The CDR3 has 15 amino acids. The CDR3 loop is CASSPPFRIGYTQYF. The CDR3 nucleotides are TGTGCCAGCAGCCCACCCTTCAGGATCGGCTATACGCAGTATTTT.

This clonotype showed up just a few times. The chain combines TRBV7-8 with TRBJ2-3; the match to TRBD2 covers 11 bases. Trimming at V came to 0 bases and at J to 4 bases, leaving 3 bases not matched to a gene. This CDR3 has 16 residues. The germline CDR1 and CDR2 sequences are SGHVS and FQNEAQ. The CDR3 spells CASSLASGGGPDTQYF. CDR3 nucleotides: TGTGCCAGCAGCTTAGCTAGCGGGGGGGGCCCAGATACGCAGTATTTT.

This clonotype was counted many times. The chain employs TRBV4-2 and TRBJ2-3; TRBD1 matches 10 bases. The trim removed 3 bases at V and 3 bases at J, leaving 6 bases unmatched. CDR3 size: 16 residues. Germline-derived CDR1 and CDR2 are LGHNA and YNFKEQ. The CDR3 DNA reads as TGTGCCAGCAGCCAGCCTCCGGGACAGGGGACAGATACGCAGTATTTT. It specifies CASSQPPGQGTDTQYF.

The chain employs TRBV12-3 or TRBV12-4 and TRBJ2-2; D not resolved. The CDR3 is made up of 14 amino acids. V was pared by 8 bases and J by 5 bases, with 15 bases between. The CDR3 region is CASGHLLGTGELFF. The CDR3 DNA is TGTGCCAGCGGCCACCTCTTAGGGACCGGGGAGCTGTTTTTT.

The V and J genes are TRBV5-1 and TRBJ2-7; TRBD1 aligns across 9 bases. The V and J ends lost 4 bases and 6 bases, in that order; junction bases with no gene match: 8. Germline V CDR1 and CDR2: SGHRS, YFSETQ. The CDR3 has 14 amino acids. In DNA, the CDR3 is TGCGCCAGCAGCACCCGGACAGGGGACGCCGAGCAGTACTTC. As protein: CASSTRTGDAEQYF. Based on the CDR3 plus reference TRBV5-1 and TRBJ2-7, the full variable domain is KAGVTQTPRYLIKTRGQQVTLSCSPISGHRSVSWYQQTPGQGLQFLFEYFSETQRNKGNFPGRFSGRQFSNSRSEMNVSTLELGDSALYLCASSTRTGDAEQYFGPGTRLTVT.

This clonotype has ten or more counts. CDR3 sequence (DNA): TGTGCCACCAGTGACACAGGGAACACAGATACGCAGTATTTT. It translates to CATSDTGNTDTQYF. The chain combines TRBV24-1 with TRBJ2-3; perhaps TRBD1 as D (6 bases). The CDR3 is 14 residues long. Per the germline V gene, CDR1 is KGHDR and CDR2 is SFDVKD. Trimming shortened V by 4 bases and J by 2 bases, and 9 bases separated the two germline ends.

The sample holds one count of this clonotype. V usage is TRBV10-1 and J usage is TRBJ1-6, with a weak D call TRBD1 (5 bases). This CDR3 region has 19 residues. Germline lookup yields CDR1 WNHNN and CDR2 SYGVQD (reference sequence). The V end was cut by 6 bases, the J end by 0 bases, with 21 bases between. DNA of the CDR3: TGCGCCAGCAGAAAGGGACTCCTCCCGGAGTTCTCCTATAATTCACCCCTCCACTTT. Translated: CASRKGLLPEFSYNSPLHF.

The sample holds many counts of this clonotype. The rearrangement links TRBV12-3 or TRBV12-4 to TRBJ1-1; TRBD1 matches 7 bases. J lost 0 bases, V lost 7 bases, and 5 bases had no gene match. CDR3 length: 14 amino acids. CDR3 DNA sequence: TGTGCCAGCACCTCGACAGGGATGAACACTGAAGCTTTCTTT. This sequence encodes CASTSTGMNTEAFF.

This clonotype was found many times. The chain couples TRBV25-1 to TRBJ2-3; D is unclear. CDR3 length: 13 amino acids. V lost 6 bases and J lost 4, with 11 bases in between. Germline CDR1 reads MGHDK; CDR2 reads SYGVNS. This CDR3 is CASSPGRPDTQYF. CDR3 in DNA: TGTGCCAGCAGCCCGGGTCGCCCAGATACGCAGTATTTT.

The rearrangement links TRBV7-6 to TRBJ2-1; 8 positions match TRBD2. This CDR3 comprises 15 residues. V lost 1 base to trimming and J lost 5 bases; unmatched junction nucleotides: 4. Germline CDR1 reads SGHVS; CDR2 reads FNYEAQ. The CDR3 loop is CASSLGLAGNNEQFF. DNA of the CDR3: TGTGCCAGCAGCTTAGGGCTAGCGGGCAACAATGAGCAGTTCTTC.

By share, this clonotype ranks as medium-sized. The chain employs TRBV11-2 and TRBJ2-7; TRBD2 matches 7 bases. The CDR3 loop spans 15 amino acids. Trimming removed 1 base from V and 2 bases from J; junction bases left unmatched: 5. Germline V gene lookup returns CDR1 SGHAT and CDR2 FQNNGV. The CDR3 DNA follows: TGTGCCAGCAGCTTAGTGTCCGGGACTACCTACGAGCAGTACTTC. Protein product: CASSLVSGTTYEQYF.